This TCR beta chain was identified in a study of blood T cell repertoires in COVID-19. Across the study: Sites across the United States, Italy and Spain contributed samples from acute and convalescent COVID-19. T cells, B-cell-depleted T cells, or PBMCs supplied cDNA or gDNA.

Unmatched junction bases numbered 16, after V lost 2 bases and J lost 1 base. CDR3 size: 21 residues. How the authors handled the data: Amplifying reference gene primers gave estimates of nucleated cell counts. Sequenced by immunoSEQ multiplex PCR; TCRdb stores in-frame clones only, minus some. The V and J calls and clone size come from that table; D and trimming were worked out from the DNA. The table records under 100,000 clones, about nine tenths of them present only once. The sequence was collected from a man in his fifties or sixties with acute or convalescent COVID-19. Source material: peripheral blood. The chain uses TRBV6-7 and TRBJ1-4; 10 nucleotides line up with TRBD1. TRBV6-7 counts as an open reading frame of uncertain function. In DNA, the CDR3 is TGTGCCAGCAGTTACCCCTCCTCGGACAGGGGGAATGGGAAAACTAATGAAAAACTGTTTTTT. Encoded protein: CASSYPSSDRGNGKTNEKLFF.